This paragraph reports one T cell receptor (beta chain). Antigen specificity is unknown. This entry belongs to a study of T-cell memory formation after mild COVID-19. The study, taken as a whole, reports: Day 15 to 85 contracting clones showed balanced CD4/CD8; later expanders leaned CD4+.

5'RACE with constant-segment primers yielded barcoded, UMI-tagged TCR alpha and TCR beta cDNA libraries. TCRdb re-called the 5' RACE reads through MiXCR, storing one row per CDR3 protein. The sample includes approximately 250,000 distinct CDR3 sequences, roughly 15% of them seen just once. CDR1 MNHNY and CDR2 SVGAGI come from the germline V gene (reference sequence). With 0 bases removed from V and 3 bases from J, the gap between germline ends came to 9 bases. The CDR3 is made up of 14 amino acids. Sequencing was performed on PBMCs or a T cell subset sorted from them (not recorded which). V is TRBV6-6 and J is TRBJ2-7, with D possibly matching TRBD2 (5 bases). The source is a man between 18 and 29 years old who had mild COVID-19 (a few samples of this study predate the infection). Cell type and time point are not known. CDR3 residues: CASSYSGSYYEQYF. CDR3 DNA: TGTGCCAGCAGTTACTCGGGGAGTTACTACGAGCAGTACTTC.